The subject of this entry is one T cell receptor beta chain. The antigen remains unidentified. TCRdb reanalysed the reads using MiXCR and keeps one entry per CDR3 protein. The table shows almost 500,000 distinct CDR3 sequences, with approximately 11% occurring only once. The data were obtained in a study of T cell repertoires in cytomegalovirus infection. There are 14 residues in the CDR3. Germline CDR1 SQVTM, CDR2 ANQGSEA. V shed 4 bases, J shed 5 bases, and the junction held 10 bases outside the gene matches. General study points: CMV carriers having the relevant HLA were flagged by cumulative public TCR beta family frequency.

Sequences were obtained from PBMCs. V is TRBV29-1 and J is TRBJ1-1; 7 nucleotides align to TRBD1. The TCR originated in a human donor in good health (CMV status not recorded). Some clones in this sample may be carry-over from other donors' samples. This CDR3 reads CSVGGTVGFTEAFF. DNA for the CDR3: TGCAGCGTTGGGGGGACAGTAGGGTTTACTGAAGCTTTCTTT.